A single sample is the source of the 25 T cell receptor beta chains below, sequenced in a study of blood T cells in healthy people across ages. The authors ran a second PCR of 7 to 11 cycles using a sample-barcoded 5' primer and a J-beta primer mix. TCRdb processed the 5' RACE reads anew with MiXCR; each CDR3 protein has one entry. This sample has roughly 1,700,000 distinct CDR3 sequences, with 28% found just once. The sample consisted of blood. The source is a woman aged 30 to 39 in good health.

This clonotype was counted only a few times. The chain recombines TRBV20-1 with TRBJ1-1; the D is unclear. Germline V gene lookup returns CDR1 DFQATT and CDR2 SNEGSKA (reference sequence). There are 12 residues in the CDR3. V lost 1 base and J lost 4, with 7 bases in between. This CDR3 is CSARVTGTEAFF. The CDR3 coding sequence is TGCAGTGCTAGAGTGACGGGCACTGAAGCTTTCTTT.

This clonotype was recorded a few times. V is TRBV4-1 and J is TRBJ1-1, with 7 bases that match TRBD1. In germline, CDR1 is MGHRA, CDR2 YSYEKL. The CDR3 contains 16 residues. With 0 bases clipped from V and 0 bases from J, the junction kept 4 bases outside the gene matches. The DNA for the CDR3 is TGCGCCAGCAGCCAAGAAGGGACAGTCATGAACACTGAAGCTTTCTTT. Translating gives CASSQEGTVMNTEAFF.

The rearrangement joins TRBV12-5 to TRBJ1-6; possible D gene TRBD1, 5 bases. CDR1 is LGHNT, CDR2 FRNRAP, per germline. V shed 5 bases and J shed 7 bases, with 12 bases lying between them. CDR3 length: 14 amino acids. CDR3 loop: CASGPGPANSPLHF. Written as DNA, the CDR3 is TGTGCTAGTGGTCCGGGGCCGGCCAATTCACCCCTCCACTTT.

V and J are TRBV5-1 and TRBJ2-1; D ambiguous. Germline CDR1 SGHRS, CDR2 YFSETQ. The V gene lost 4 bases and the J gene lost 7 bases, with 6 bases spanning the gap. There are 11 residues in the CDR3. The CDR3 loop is CASSLCNEQFF. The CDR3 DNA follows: TGCGCCAGCAGCCTATGTAATGAGCAGTTCTTC.

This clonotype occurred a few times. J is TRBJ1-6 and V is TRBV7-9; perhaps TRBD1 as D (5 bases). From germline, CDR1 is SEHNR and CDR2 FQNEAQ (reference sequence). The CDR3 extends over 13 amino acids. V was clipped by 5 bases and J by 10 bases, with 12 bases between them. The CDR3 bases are TGTGCCAGCAGCGGGGGTCTCACCTCACCCCTCCACTTT. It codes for CASSGGLTSPLHF.

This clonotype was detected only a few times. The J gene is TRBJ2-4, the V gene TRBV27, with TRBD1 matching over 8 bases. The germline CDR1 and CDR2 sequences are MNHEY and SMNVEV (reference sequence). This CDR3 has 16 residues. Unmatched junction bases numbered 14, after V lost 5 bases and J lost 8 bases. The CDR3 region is CASSLGTGRLPDIQYF. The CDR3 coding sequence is TGTGCCAGCAGTCTCGGGACAGGTCGCCTCCCGGACATTCAGTACTTC.

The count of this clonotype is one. The CDR3 DNA follows: TGCGCCAGCAGCTTGGATGGATTCCAGTACTTC. It specifies CASSLDGFQYF. The chain links TRBV5-1 to TRBJ2-5; D remains unclear. V lost 0 bases and J lost 10, with 7 bases in between. Germline V gene data show CDR1 as SGHRS and CDR2 as YFSETQ. The CDR3 runs to 11 residues.

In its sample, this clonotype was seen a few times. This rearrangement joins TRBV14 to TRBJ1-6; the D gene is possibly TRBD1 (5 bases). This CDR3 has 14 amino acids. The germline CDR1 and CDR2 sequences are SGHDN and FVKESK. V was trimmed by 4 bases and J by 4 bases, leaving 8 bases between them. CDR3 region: CASSRDLYNSPLHF. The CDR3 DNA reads TGTGCCAGCAGCCGGGACTTGTATAATTCACCCCTCCACTTT.

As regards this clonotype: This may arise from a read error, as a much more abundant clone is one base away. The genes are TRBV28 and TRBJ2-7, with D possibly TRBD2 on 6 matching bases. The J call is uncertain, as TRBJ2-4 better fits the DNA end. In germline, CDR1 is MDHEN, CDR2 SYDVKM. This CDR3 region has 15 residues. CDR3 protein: CASSLSGTGGNIQYF. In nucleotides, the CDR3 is TGTGCCAGCAGCCTTAGCGGCACTGGGGGGAACATTCAGTACTTC.

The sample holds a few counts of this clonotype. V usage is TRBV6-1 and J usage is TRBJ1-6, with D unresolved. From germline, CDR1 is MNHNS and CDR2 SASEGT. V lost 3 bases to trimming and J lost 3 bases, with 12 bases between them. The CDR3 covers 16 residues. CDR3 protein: CASSDGERYYNSPLHF. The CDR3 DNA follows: TGTGCCAGCAGTGACGGGGAGCGGTACTATAATTCACCCCTCCACTTT.

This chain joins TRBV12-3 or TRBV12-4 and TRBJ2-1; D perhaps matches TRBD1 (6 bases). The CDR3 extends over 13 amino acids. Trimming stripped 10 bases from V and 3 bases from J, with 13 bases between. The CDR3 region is CATRDTNYNEQFF. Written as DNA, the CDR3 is TGTGCCACTCGGGACACCAACTACAATGAGCAGTTCTTC.

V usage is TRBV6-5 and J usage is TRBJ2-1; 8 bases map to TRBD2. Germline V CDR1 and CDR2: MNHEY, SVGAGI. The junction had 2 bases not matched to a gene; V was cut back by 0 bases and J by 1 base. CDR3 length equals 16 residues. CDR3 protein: CASSYSQRGSYNEQFF. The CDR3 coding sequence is TGTGCCAGCAGTTACTCGCAGCGGGGGTCCTACAATGAGCAGTTCTTC.

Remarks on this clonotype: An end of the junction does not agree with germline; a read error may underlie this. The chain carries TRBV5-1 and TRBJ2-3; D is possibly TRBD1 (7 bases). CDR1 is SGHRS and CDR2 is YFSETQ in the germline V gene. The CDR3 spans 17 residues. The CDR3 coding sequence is TGCGCCAGCAGCCGCGGACAGGTGGATACTAGCATAGATACGCAGTATTTT. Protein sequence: CASSRGQVDTSIDTQYF.

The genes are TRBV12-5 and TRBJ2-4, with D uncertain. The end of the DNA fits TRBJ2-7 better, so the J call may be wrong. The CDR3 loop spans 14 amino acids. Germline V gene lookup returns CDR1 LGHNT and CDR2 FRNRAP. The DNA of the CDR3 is TGTGCTAGTGGTTTGAAATTCGGGCCCTCCGAGCAGTACTTC. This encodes CASGLKFGPSEQYF.

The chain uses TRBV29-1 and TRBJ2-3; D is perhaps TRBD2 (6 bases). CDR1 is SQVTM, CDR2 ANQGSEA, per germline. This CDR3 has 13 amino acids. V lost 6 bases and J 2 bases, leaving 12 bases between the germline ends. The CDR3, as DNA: TGCAGCGTAGAACTAGCCTACACAGATACGCAGTATTTT. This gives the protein CSVELAYTDTQYF.

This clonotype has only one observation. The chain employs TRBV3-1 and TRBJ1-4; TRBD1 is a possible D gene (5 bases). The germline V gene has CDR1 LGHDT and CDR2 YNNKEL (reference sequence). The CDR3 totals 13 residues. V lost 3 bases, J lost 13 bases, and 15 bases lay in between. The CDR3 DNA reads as TGTGCCAGCAGCCACGGCCGGGGGGATTTACTGTTTTTT. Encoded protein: CASSHGRGDLLFF.

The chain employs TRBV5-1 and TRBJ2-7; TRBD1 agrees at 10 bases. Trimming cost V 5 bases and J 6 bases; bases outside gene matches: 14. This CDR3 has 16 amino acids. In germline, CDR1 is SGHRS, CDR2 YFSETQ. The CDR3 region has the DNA TGCGCCAGCAGATCCACACCGGGACAGGGGATGGGCGAGCAGTACTTC. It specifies CASRSTPGQGMGEQYF.

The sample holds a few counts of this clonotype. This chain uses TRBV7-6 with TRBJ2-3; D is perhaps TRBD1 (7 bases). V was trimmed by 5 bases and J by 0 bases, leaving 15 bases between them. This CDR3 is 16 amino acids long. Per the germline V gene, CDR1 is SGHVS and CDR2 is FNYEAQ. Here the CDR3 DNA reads TGTGCCAGCAGCCGAGAACCAGGGGGGAGCACAGATACGCAGTATTTT. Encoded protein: CASSREPGGSTDTQYF.

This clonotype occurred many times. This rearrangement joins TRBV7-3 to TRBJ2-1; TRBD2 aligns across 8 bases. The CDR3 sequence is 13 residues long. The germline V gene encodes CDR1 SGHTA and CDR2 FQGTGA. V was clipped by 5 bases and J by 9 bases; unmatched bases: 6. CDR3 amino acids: CASSPGREGEQFF. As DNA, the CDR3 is TGTGCCAGCAGCCCTGGACGGGAGGGTGAGCAGTTCTTC.

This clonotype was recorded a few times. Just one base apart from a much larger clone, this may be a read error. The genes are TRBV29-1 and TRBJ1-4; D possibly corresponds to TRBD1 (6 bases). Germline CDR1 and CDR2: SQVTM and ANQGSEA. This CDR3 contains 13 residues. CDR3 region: CSVGEDSYERLFF. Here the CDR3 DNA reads TGCAGCGTCGGAGAGGACAGCTATGAAAGACTGTTTTTT.

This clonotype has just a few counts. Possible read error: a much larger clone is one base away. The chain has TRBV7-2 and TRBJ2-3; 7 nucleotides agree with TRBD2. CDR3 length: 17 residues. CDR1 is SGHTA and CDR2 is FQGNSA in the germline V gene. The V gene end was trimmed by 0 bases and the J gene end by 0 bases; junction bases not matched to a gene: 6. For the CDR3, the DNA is TGTGCCAGCAGCTTAGCGTTGAGGGAGGGAAGCACAGATACGCAGTATTTT. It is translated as CASSLALREGSTDTQYF.

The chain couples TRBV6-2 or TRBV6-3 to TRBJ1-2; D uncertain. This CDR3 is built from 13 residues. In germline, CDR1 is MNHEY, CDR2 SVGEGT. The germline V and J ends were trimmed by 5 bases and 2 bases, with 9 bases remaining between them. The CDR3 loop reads CASSAQWNYGYTF. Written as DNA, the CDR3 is TGTGCCAGCAGTGCCCAGTGGAACTATGGCTACACCTTC.

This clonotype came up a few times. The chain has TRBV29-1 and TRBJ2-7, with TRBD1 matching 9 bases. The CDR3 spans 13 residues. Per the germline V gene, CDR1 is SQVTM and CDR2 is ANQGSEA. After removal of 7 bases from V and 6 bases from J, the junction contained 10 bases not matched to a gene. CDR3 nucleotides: TGCAGCGGGGGGGACAGGGTTCGGGGCGAGCAGTACTTC. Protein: CSGGDRVRGEQYF.

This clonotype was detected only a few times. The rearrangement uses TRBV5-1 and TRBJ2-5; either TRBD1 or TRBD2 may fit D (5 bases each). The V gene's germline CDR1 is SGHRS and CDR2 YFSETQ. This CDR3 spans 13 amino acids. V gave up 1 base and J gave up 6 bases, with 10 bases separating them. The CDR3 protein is CASSLNRRKTQYF. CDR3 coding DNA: TGCGCCAGCAGCTTGAACAGGAGGAAGACCCAGTACTTC.

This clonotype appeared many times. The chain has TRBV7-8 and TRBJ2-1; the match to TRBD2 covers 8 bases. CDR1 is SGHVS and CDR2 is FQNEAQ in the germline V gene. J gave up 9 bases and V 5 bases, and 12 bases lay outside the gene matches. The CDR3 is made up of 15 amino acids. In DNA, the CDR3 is TGTGCCAGCAGCCTTAGCGGGATAAGTACCGGTGAGCAGTTCTTC. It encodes CASSLSGISTGEQFF.